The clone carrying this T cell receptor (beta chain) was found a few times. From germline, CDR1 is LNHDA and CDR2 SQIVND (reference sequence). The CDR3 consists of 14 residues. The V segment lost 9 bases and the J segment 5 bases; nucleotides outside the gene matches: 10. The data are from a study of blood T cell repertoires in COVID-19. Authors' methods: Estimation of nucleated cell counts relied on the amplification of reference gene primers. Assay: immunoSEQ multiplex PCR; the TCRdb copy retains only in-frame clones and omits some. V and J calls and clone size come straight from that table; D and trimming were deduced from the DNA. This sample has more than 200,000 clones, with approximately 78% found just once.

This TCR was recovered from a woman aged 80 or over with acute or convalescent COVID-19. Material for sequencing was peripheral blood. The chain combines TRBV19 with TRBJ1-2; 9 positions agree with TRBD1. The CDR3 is CASTPRQGGYGYTF. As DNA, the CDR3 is TGTGCCAGCACCCCTCGACAGGGGGGATATGGCTACACCTTC. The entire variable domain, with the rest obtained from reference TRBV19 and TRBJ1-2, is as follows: DGGITQSPKYLFRKEGQNVTLSCEQNLNHDAMYWYRQDPGQGLRLIYYSQIVNDFQKGDIAEGYSVSREKKESFPLTVTSAQKNPTAFYLCASTPRQGGYGYTFGSGTRLTVV.